This section outlines one TCR beta chain sequence together with its context. The source of the sample is a study of blood T cell repertoires in COVID-19. Looking at the study overall: There were acute and convalescent COVID-19 samples, and they came from the United States, Italy and Spain. Nucleic acid was either cDNA or gDNA, and it came from T cells, B-cell-depleted T cells, or PBMCs.

V lost 1 base to trimming and J lost 4 bases, with 13 bases between them. Germline V CDR1 and CDR2: MGHRA, YSYEKL. This CDR3 region has 15 residues. Assay: immunoSEQ multiplex PCR; the TCRdb copy retains only in-frame clones and omits some. Among 60,000 to 70,000 clones listed, around 87% were seen once. Sample: peripheral blood. V gene TRBV4-1 combines with J gene TRBJ1-1; D remains unclear. This TCR derives from a man aged 35 to 55 with COVID-19, enrolled during active disease. CDR3 nucleotides: TGCGCCAGCAGCCAAGGAGTCGCGGAGGCCACTGAAGCTTTCTTT. Translation: CASSQGVAEATEAFF.